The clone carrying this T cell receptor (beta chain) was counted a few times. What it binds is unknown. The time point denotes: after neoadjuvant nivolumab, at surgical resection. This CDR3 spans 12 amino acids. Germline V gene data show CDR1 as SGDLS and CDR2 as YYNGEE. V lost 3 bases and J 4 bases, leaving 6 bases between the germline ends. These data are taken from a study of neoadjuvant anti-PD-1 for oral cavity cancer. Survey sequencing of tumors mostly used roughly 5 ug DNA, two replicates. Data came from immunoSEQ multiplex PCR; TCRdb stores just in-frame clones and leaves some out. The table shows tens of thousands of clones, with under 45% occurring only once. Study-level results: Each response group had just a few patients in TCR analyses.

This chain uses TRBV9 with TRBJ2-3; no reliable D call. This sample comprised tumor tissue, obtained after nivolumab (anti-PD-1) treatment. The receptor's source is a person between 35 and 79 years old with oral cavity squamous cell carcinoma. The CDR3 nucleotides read TGTGCCAGCAGCGCTCAGTCAGATACGCAGTATTTT. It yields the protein CASSAQSDTQYF.